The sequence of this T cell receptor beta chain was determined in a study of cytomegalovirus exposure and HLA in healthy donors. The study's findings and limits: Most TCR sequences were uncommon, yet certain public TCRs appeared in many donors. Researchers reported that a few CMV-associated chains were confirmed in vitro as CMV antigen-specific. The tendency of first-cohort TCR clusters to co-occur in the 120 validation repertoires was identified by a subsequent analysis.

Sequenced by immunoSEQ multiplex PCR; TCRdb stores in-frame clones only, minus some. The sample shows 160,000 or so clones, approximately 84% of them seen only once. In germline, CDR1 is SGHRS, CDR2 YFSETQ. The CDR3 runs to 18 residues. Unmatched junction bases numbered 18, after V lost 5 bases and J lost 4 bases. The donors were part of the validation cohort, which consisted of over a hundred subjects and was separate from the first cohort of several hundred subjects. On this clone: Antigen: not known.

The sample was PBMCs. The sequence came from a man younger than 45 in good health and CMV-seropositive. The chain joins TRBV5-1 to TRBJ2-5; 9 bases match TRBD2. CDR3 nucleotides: TGCGCCAGCAGAGACGGACTAGCGCCTCCCCCGAGGGGAGAGACCCAGTACTTC. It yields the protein CASRDGLAPPPRGETQYF.